Only one count was recorded for the clone carrying this TCR beta chain. What it binds is unknown. The data derive from a study of shared clonotypes between healthy human individuals. Across the study: Per-donor plates numbered three CD4 naive, three CD4 memory, two CD8 naive and one CD8 memory. Overall study findings and caveats: The study drew on few donors, limiting represented genetic and exposure-history diversity.

The test was conducted at deep level. This table comes from immunoSEQ multiplex PCR, and its TCRdb copy is limited to in-frame clones, with some not included. The table includes hundreds of thousands of clones, about 96% detected once. This clonotype was obtained from a man younger than 45 in good health. Sequenced input: memory CD8+ T cells sorted from blood. Sample subset: CD45RO+ cells pooled with CCR7-negative TemRA cells.

Here the CDR3 DNA reads TGCGCCAGCAGCTTGGATCCGGGGGGCACCGGGGAGCTGTTTTTT. Its protein product is CASSLDPGGTGELFF. The chain employs TRBV5-1 and TRBJ2-2, with TRBD2 matching over 7 bases. The CDR3 length is 15 residues. J was trimmed by 4 bases and V by 0 bases; bases with no gene match: 3. CDR1 SGHRS and CDR2 YFSETQ come from the germline V gene.